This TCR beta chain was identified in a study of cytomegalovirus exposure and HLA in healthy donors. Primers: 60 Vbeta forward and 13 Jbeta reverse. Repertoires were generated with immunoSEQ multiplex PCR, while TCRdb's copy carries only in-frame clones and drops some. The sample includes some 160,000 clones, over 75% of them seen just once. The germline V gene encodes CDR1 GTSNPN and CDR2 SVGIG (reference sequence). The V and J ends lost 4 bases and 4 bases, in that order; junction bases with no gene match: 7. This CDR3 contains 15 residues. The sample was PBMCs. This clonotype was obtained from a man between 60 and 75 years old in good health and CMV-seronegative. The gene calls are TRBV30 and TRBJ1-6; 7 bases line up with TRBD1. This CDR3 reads CAWTRTGGYNSPLHF. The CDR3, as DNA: TGTGCCTGGACCAGGACAGGCGGATATAATTCACCCCTCCACTTT. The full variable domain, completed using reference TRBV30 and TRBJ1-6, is SQTIHQWPATLVQPVGSPLSLECTVEGTSNPNLYWYRQAAGRGLQLLFYSVGIGQISSEVPQNLSASRPQDRQFILSSKKLLLSDSGFYLCAWTRTGGYNSPLHFGNGTRLTVT.